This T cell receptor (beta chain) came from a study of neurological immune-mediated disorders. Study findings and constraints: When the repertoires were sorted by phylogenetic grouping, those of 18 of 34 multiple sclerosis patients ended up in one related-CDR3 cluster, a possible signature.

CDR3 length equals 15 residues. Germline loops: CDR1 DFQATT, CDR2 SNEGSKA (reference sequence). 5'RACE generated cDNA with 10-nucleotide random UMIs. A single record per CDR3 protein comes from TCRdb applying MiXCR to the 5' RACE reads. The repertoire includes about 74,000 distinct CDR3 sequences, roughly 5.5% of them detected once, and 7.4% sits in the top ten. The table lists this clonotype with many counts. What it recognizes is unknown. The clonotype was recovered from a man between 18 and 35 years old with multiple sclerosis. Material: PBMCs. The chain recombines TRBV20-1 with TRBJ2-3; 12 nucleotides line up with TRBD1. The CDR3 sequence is CRPGQGAVNTDTQYF. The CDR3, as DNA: TGCAGACCGGGACAGGGGGCGGTCAACACAGATACGCAGTATTTT.